This T cell receptor (beta chain) was captured by sequencing in a study of blood T cells in healthy people across ages (dated by TCRdb to about 2015). In the study overall: In model experiments, roughly one uniquely barcoded TCR beta cDNA molecule per two T cells was captured by template switching. To track age-related changes in TCR beta repertoire diversity, the study relied on deep sequencing normalized with unique cDNA molecular identifiers. Four age groups were formed from the donors: young (average approximately 15 years), middle-aged (approximately 40), aged (62) and long-lived (about 80). Donors of different ages were randomly distributed across sequencing lanes to avoid experimental bias. The study analyzed two additional independent replicas of 1 million unique cDNA reads from the same blood draw for two donors, one aged 18 to 29 and one aged 80 or older. The full study reports these points: Compared with the aged group, the long-lived group had more naive CD4+ T cells, fewer expanded clones and increased TCR diversity, a pattern suggesting age selection. Observed TCR beta diversity correlated strongly with the percentage of naive T cells measured by flow cytometry. Estimates of total diversity from one million sequenced T cells were regarded as lower bounds and underestimates. Since profiling was done on bulk unsorted PBMCs, naive and antigen-experienced compartments could not be conclusively compared. Observed TCR beta diversity per million T cells fell roughly linearly with age, and a significant reduction was already apparent by age roughly 40. Because the CMV infection status of the donors was unknown, age-related changes in expanded clonotypes may potentially have been confounded.

The CDR3 starts with the cysteine, ends with the phenylalanine, and has 15 residues. Only the CDR3 region is kept as DNA, spanning 45 bases read in frame from base 1. The germline V gene gives CDR1 as SNHLY and CDR2 as FYNNEI. V loses 3 bases of germline sequence and J loses 3 bases, and the interval between the two ends is 14 bases. The 40 or so donors, aged 6 to 90 years, were systemically healthy Caucasian individuals from Russia. Each donor gave 8 to 10 milliliters of peripheral blood, collected into EDTA-treated Vacutainer tubes. PBMCs were isolated by Ficoll-Paque density-gradient centrifugation, with at least 6 million obtained per sample. Total RNA was extracted from PBMCs with Trizol reagent, with at least 6 micrograms obtained per sample. For every donor, an aliquot of PBMCs went through flow cytometry to measure the percentages of naive CD45RAhigh/CD27high T cells. A note on this clonotype: Its recognized antigen is unknown. Base qualities are not recorded, but no much larger clone differs from it by a single base.

The method behind the library was 5' RACE. The listed sequencing device is Illumina HiSeq 2500. A second roughly 6 to 12 cycle PCR used a sample-barcoded 5' primer and a J-beta primer mix. A unique molecular identifier was introduced onto each TCR beta cDNA molecule by a template-switch 5' adaptor carrying 12 random nucleotides. Each sample yielded at least 3 million CDR3-containing paired-end reads. The Mint cDNA synthesis kit, primed by a TRBC-specific oligonucleotide, was used to synthesize first-strand cDNA from all RNA. Following uracil-DNA glycosylase treatment, all cDNA underwent a first 18-cycle PCR with the universal primers M1SS and BC2_uni_R. In the authors' own workflow: For normalization, 1 million high-quality reads, each with a distinct molecular identifier, were randomly selected from each sample. Reads sharing molecular identifiers were discarded rather than binned into consensus sequences. MiTCR, run with a Q25 quality threshold and the strictest error-elimination algorithm, handled CDR3 identification, clonotype clustering and error correction. Lower-bound total TCR beta diversity was estimated with a nonparametric unseen species model using Euler transformation. Using fastp at Q25 and MiXCR, TCRdb reprocessed the public reads and kept productive beta chains. Entries that share a CDR3 protein sequence are merged under the most common genes and DNA. TCRdb's processing, not the authors' own work, is the source of the V and J calls. The sample table contains under 850,000 distinct CDR3 sequences; only one count was recorded for 36% of them. The ten largest clones add up to over 10% of the sample.

The rearranged segments are TRBV2 and TRBJ1-2; the D gene cannot be named for sure. Sequencing was done on a sample of blood. The source is a young man in good health. The CDR3 has the sequence CASSEEGGGYYGYTF. The nucleotide sequence is given as TGTGCCAGCAGTGAGGAGGGAGGTGGCTACTATGGCTACACCTTC.